The clone carrying this T cell receptor (beta chain) has a count of ten or more. What it recognizes is unknown. Deletions cut 2 bases from V and 1 base from J, with 11 bases between. The germline CDR1 and CDR2 sequences are LGHDT and YNNKEL (reference sequence). This CDR3 has 15 amino acids. Unique molecular identifiers were present on the cDNA, and a universal primer site came from template switching. TCRdb re-derived calls from the 5' RACE reads in MiXCR, one entry per CDR3 protein. The sample contains under 450,000 distinct CDR3 sequences, less than 20% of which appear only once. These data come from a study of identical twins. Study-level results: Not following the same donors, the study drew its conclusions from cross-sectional statistical analysis. Part of the zero-insertion signal could reflect confounding by invariant MAIT and iNKT cells. Abundant beta clonotypes from cord blood bore fewer insertions; memory repertoires lacked this pattern.

Sequencing input: naive T cells sorted from blood. The chain employs TRBV3-1 and TRBJ1-1, with D perhaps matching TRBD1 (5 bases). The receptor was derived from a middle-aged man in good health. CDR3 residues: CASSQTGTGNTEAFF. CDR3 sequence (DNA): TGTGCCAGCAGCCAAACCGGGACGGGGAACACTGAAGCTTTCTTT.